This T cell receptor beta chain was profiled in a study of T cell changes during pregnancy in multiple sclerosis. The repertoire was sequenced with immunoSEQ multiplex PCR; TCRdb's copy has only in-frame clones and lacks some. The sample lists 75,000 to 95,000 clones, 94% occurring once. Germline V gives CDR1 LNHDA, CDR2 SQIVND (reference sequence). Trimming removed 6 bases from V and 4 bases from J, with 10 bases in between. This CDR3 is built from 13 residues. This TCR was recovered from a female donor with multiple sclerosis, enrolled in a pregnancy study. The chain uses TRBV19 and TRBJ2-1; D is possibly TRBD1 (6 bases). The material sequenced was CD4+ T cells from peripheral blood mononuclear cells, taken after pregnancy. CDR3: CASRKDSYNEQFF. DNA of the CDR3: TGTGCCAGTAGAAAGGACAGTTACAATGAGCAGTTCTTC.